This TCR beta chain was recovered during a study of blood T cell repertoires in COVID-19. Study summary: Spain, Italy and the United States supplied samples that represented acute and convalescent COVID-19. T cells, B-cell-depleted T cells, or PBMCs provided the cDNA or gDNA that served as material.

Original analysis: Nucleated cell number was recorded as an estimate derived from reference gene primer amplification. TCRdb's table, derived via immunoSEQ multiplex PCR, lists solely in-frame clones and lacks some. The V and J calls and clone size come from that table; D and trimming were worked out from the DNA. The sample lists 330,000 or so clones; about nine tenths were seen once. Trimming shortened V by 0 bases and J by 4 bases, and 21 bases separated the two germline ends. This CDR3 spans 18 amino acids. Germline V gene sequence: CDR1 LGHNA, CDR2 YSLEER. This sequence was found in a man aged 25-45 years with COVID-19, enrolled during active disease. Sequences were obtained from peripheral blood. The gene calls are TRBV4-3 and TRBJ1-2; no definite D call. CDR3 protein: CASSQDYGPARGSYGYTF. CDR3 DNA: TGCGCCAGCAGCCAAGATTATGGGCCGGCCCGAGGGAGCTATGGCTACACCTTC.